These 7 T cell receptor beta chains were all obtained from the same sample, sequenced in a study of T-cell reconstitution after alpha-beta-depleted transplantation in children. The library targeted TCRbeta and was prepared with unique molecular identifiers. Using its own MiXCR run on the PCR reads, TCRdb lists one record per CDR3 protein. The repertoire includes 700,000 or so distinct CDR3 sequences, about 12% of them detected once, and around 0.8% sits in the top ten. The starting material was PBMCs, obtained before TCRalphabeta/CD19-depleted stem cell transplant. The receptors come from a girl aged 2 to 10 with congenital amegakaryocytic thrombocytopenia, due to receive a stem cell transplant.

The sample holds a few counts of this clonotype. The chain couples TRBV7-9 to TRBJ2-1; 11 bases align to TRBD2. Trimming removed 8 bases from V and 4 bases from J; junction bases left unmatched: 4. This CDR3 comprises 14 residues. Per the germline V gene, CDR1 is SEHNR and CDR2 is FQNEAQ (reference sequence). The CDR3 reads CASGGTSGYNEQFF. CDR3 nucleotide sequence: TGTGCCAGCGGCGGGACTAGCGGTTACAATGAGCAGTTCTTC. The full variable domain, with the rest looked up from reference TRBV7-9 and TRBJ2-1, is DTGVSQNPRHKITKRGQNVTFRCDPISEHNRLYWYRQTLGQGPEFLTYFQNEAQLEKSRLLSDRFSAERPKGSFSTLEIQRTEQGDSAMYLCASGGTSGYNEQFFGPGTRLTVL.

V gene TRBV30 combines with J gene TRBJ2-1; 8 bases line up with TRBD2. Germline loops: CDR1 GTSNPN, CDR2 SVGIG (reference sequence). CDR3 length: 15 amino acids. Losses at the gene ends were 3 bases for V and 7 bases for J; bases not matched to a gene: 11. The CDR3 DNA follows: TGTGCCTGGAGCCCCGGACTAGCTTTAGTAAATGAGCAGTTCTTC. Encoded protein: CAWSPGLALVNEQFF.

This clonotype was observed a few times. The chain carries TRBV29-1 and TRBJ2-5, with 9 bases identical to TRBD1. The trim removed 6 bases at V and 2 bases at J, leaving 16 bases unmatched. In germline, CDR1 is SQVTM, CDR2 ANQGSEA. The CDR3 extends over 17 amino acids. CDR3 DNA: TGCAGCGTGATGGGATCGACAGGGGGAGGGCGACAAGAGACCCAGTACTTC. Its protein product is CSVMGSTGGGRQETQYF.

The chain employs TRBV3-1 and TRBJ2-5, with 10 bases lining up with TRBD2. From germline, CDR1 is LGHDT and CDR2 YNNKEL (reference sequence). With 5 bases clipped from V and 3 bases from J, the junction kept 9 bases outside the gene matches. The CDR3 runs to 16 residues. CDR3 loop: CASSSGLAGDEETQYF. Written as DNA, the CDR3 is TGTGCCAGCAGCTCGGGGCTAGCGGGAGATGAAGAGACCCAGTACTTC.

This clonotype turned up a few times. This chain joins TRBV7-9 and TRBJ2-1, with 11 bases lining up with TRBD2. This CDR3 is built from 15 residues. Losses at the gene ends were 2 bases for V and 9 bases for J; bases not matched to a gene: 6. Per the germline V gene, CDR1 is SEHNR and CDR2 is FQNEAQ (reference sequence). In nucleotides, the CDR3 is TGTGCCAGCAGCTTACTAGCGGGAGGTTTGGGTGAGCAGTTCTTC. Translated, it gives CASSLLAGGLGEQFF.

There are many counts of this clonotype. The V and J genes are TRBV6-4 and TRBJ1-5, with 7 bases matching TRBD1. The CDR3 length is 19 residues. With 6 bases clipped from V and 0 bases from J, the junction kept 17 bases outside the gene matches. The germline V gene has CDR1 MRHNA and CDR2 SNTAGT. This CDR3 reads CASRASLGQLLYSNQPQHF. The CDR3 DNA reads TGTGCCAGCAGGGCGAGTCTGGGACAGCTTCTATATAGCAATCAGCCCCAGCATTTT.

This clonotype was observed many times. The CDR3 region is CASRPGLYNEQFF. Written as DNA, the CDR3 is TGTGCCAGCAGGCCGGGTCTCTACAATGAGCAGTTCTTC. The chain employs TRBV6-5 and TRBJ2-1; D is unresolved. CDR1 MNHEY and CDR2 SVGAGI come from the germline V gene. Trimming removed 6 bases from V and 3 bases from J, with 9 bases in between. The CDR3 runs 13 residues.